This T cell receptor (beta chain) originates from a study of PD-1 blockade in mismatch repair-deficient tumors. Background on the study: Patients had around 11 mismatch repair-deficient cancer types and were previously treated and progressing. Findings and caveats of the study: Tumor-resident clones, often undetectable pretreatment in blood, expanded then contracted after pembrolizumab.

About this clone: What it binds is not known.

Assay used: immunoSEQ multiplex PCR; TCRdb lists only in-frame clones, some missing. The sample lists some 120,000 clones, more than 70% seen once, with around 11% in the top ten. TCR sequencing covered three patients who responded to pembrolizumab. This TCR derives from an adult with mismatch repair-deficient cancer. The sequences come from peripheral blood, collected 70 to 73 weeks after starting pembrolizumab.

CDR3 sequence reads: CASSQGRQGPSYEQYF. The CDR3 DNA reads as TGCGCCAGCAGCCAAGGAAGGCAGGGGCCTAGCTACGAGCAGTACTTC. V gene TRBV4-1 combines with J gene TRBJ2-7; weak D call: TRBD1 (6 bases). The CDR3 totals 16 residues. Trimming took 1 base from V and 3 from J, leaving 16 bases between them. The germline gives CDR1 MGHRA, CDR2 YSYEKL.